One sample yielded the 22 T cell receptor beta chains listed below, sequenced in a study of T-cell reconstitution after alpha-beta-depleted transplantation in children. Researchers prepared the TCRbeta library using unique molecular identifiers, the study reports. TCRdb reprocessed the PCR reads with MiXCR, giving one entry per CDR3 protein. Here the sample spans approximately 110,000 distinct CDR3 sequences, approximately 22% being singletons. The sequencing here drew on PBMCs, mostly from graft donor cells, taken 180 days after TCRalphabeta/CD19-depleted stem cell transplant. Receptor source: a male patient between 2 and 9 years old who had a stem cell transplant for chronic granulomatous disease, so the T cells may come from the graft donor.

The CDR3 DNA follows: TGTGCCAGCAGCTTAGCTTGGGCAGGGGCGGATAGCTACACCTTC. Translating it yields CASSLAWAGADSYTF. The gene calls are TRBV7-2 and TRBJ1-2; D possibly corresponds to TRBD1 (6 bases). This CDR3 is built from 15 residues. V lost 0 bases and J 9 bases, leaving 17 bases between the germline ends. Germline V CDR1 and CDR2: SGHTA, FQGNSA.

This clonotype was seen at least ten times. V and J are TRBV12-3 or TRBV12-4 and TRBJ2-7; TRBD1 agrees at 7 bases. Trimming at V came to 6 bases and at J to 4 bases, leaving 9 bases not matched to a gene. CDR3 size: 14 residues. This CDR3 is CASRTRDSPYEQYF. The CDR3 DNA is TGTGCCAGCAGGACCCGGGACAGCCCTTACGAGCAGTACTTC.

The sample holds many counts of this clonotype. The J gene is TRBJ2-3, the V gene TRBV10-3; 8 nucleotides match TRBD2. The V and J ends lost 8 bases and 1 base, in that order; junction bases with no gene match: 2. The CDR3 spans 13 residues. Per the germline V gene, CDR1 is ENHRY and CDR2 is SYGVKD. The CDR3 is CAIRGGGTDTQYF. In DNA, the CDR3 is TGTGCCATCCGGGGGGGAGGCACAGATACGCAGTATTTT.

Concerning this clonotype itself: This sequence may be a read error, since a much larger clone differs from it by one base. This chain uses TRBV20-1 with TRBJ2-3, with a weak D call TRBD2 (5 bases). The V and J ends lost 8 bases and 6 bases respectively, with 24 bases between them. In germline, CDR1 is DFQATT, CDR2 SNEGSKA (reference sequence). This CDR3 is built from 15 residues. The CDR3 nucleotides read TGCAGTTCTCGAAATAGCGCGAGGAAAGGCGATACGCAGTATTTT. Its protein is CSSRNSARKGDTQYF.

The table lists this clonotype with a few counts. This chain links TRBV4-3 with TRBJ2-5; D gene ambiguous. Germline V CDR1 and CDR2: LGHNA, YSLEER. V shed 1 base and J shed 7 bases, with 16 bases lying between them. The CDR3 runs to 15 residues. The CDR3 reads CASSQAPVSTATQYF. As DNA, the CDR3 is TGCGCCAGCAGCCAAGCCCCGGTGTCTACCGCGACCCAGTACTTC.

This clonotype was seen many times. The V gene is TRBV12-3 or TRBV12-4, the J gene TRBJ1-2; 7 bases map to TRBD1. With 5 bases clipped from V and 5 bases from J, the junction kept 5 bases outside the gene matches. The CDR3 is 13 residues long. DNA of the CDR3: TGTGCCAGCAGTCCCCGGACAGGTTATGGCTACACCTTC. Encoded protein: CASSPRTGYGYTF.

This clonotype was seen more than once but under ten times. This chain joins TRBV9 and TRBJ2-3; D gene ambiguous. CDR3 length: 14 amino acids. Per germline, CDR1 SGDLS and CDR2 YYNGEE. V was shortened by 0 bases and J by 3 bases, with 8 bases between the two germline ends. The CDR3 DNA reads TGTGCCAGCAGCGTAGACGGTCCAACAGATACGCAGTATTTT. Its protein product is CASSVDGPTDTQYF.

V and J are TRBV7-9 and TRBJ2-1; D gene unclear. This CDR3 region has 13 residues. Germline CDR1 and CDR2: SEHNR and FQNEAQ (reference sequence). V dropped 6 bases and J dropped 4 bases, with 10 bases sitting between them. Written as DNA, the CDR3 is TGTGCCAGCAGGATCGGCCATTACAATGAGCAGTTCTTC. This encodes CASRIGHYNEQFF.

This clonotype came up many times. The chain uses TRBV5-5 and TRBJ1-5, with TRBD1 matching over 7 bases. Germline V CDR1 and CDR2: SGHKS, YYEKEE (reference sequence). J lost 3 bases, V lost 4 bases, and 13 bases had no gene match. CDR3 length equals 17 residues. CDR3 region: CASSLSFTTGINQPQHF. CDR3 nucleotides: TGTGCCAGCAGCCTCTCTTTTACGACAGGGATCAATCAGCCCCAGCATTTT. The full variable domain, completed using reference TRBV5-5 and TRBJ1-5, is DAGVTQSPTHLIKTRGQQVTLRCSPISGHKSVSWYQQVLGQGPQFIFQYYEKEERGRGNFPDRFSARQFPNYSSELNVNALLLGDSALYLCASSLSFTTGINQPQHFGDGTRLSIL.

The chain combines TRBV7-6 with TRBJ2-7, with unresolved D. Trimming removed 0 bases at V and 7 bases at J, with 13 bases between. The CDR3 has 14 amino acids. Germline V CDR1 and CDR2: SGHVS, FNYEAQ. The CDR3 loop is CASSLASSLSEQYF. The CDR3 bases are TGTGCCAGCAGCTTAGCGAGTTCCCTTAGTGAGCAGTACTTC.

This clonotype occurred many times. CDR3 bases: TGTGCCAGCAGCTTGGTGCGGCTCCGTGACTACGAGCAGTACTTC. Translated: CASSLVRLRDYEQYF. The chain employs TRBV5-6 and TRBJ2-7; D uncertain. The V end lost 0 bases, the J end lost 3 bases, and 13 bases lay between the germline ends. Germline loops: CDR1 SGHDT, CDR2 YYEEEE. This CDR3 has 15 amino acids.

This clonotype was seen at least ten times. The rearrangement uses TRBV20-1 and TRBJ2-1; 8 positions agree with TRBD2. The V segment lost 8 bases and the J segment 4 bases; nucleotides outside the gene matches: 7. The CDR3 is made up of 13 amino acids. Per the germline V gene, CDR1 is DFQATT and CDR2 is SNEGSKA (reference sequence). CDR3 in DNA: TGCAGTAAGCGGGGGAAGATTTACAATGAGCAGTTCTTC. Translated, it gives CSKRGKIYNEQFF.

This clonotype was picked up a small number of times. The chain joins TRBV5-1 to TRBJ2-1; 7 positions match TRBD2. The CDR3 extends over 15 amino acids. CDR1 and CDR2 (germline): SGHRS, YFSETQ. V trimming: 5 bases; J trimming: 8 bases; junction bases outside the gene matches: 13. CDR3 nucleotide sequence: TGCGCCAGCAGATCCCTTGTCGGGGGGATCGATGAGCAGTTCTTC. This gives the protein CASRSLVGGIDEQFF.

The chain carries TRBV12-3 or TRBV12-4 and TRBJ2-3; 8 bases agree with TRBD2. The junction had 5 bases not matched to a gene; V was cut back by 6 bases and J by 0 bases. The CDR3 loop spans 15 amino acids. This chain's CDR3 is CASRRLASSTDTQYF. CDR3 in DNA: TGTGCCAGCAGGCGACTAGCGAGTAGCACAGATACGCAGTATTTT.

The chain links TRBV20-1 to TRBJ2-1, with 15 nucleotides matching TRBD2. CDR1 is DFQATT and CDR2 is SNEGSKA in the germline V gene (reference sequence). V shed 2 bases, J shed 6 bases, and the junction held 11 bases outside the gene matches. CDR3 length: 18 residues. CDR3 nucleotide sequence: TGCAGTGCTAGATTCTCGGGACTAGCGGGAGGTGCGGGCAATGAGCAGTTCTTC. Its translation is CSARFSGLAGGAGNEQFF.

This clonotype was counted many times. The chain carries TRBV10-3 and TRBJ2-7; 8 positions match TRBD1. The V gene's germline CDR1 is ENHRY and CDR2 SYGVKD. V trimming: 6 bases; J trimming: 3 bases; junction bases outside the gene matches: 4. The CDR3 is made up of 13 amino acids. CDR3 DNA: TGTGCCATCAGCGACACAGGGGGCTACGAGCAGTACTTC. Its protein is CAISDTGGYEQYF.

This chain uses TRBV5-1 with TRBJ2-5; D uncertain. Germline lookup yields CDR1 SGHRS and CDR2 YFSETQ. The CDR3 has 13 residues. Trimming shortened V by 3 bases and J by 1 base, and 7 bases separated the two germline ends. The CDR3 region has the DNA TGCGCCAGCAGCTCGATAACCCAAGAGACCCAGTACTTC. Its translation: CASSSITQETQYF.

This chain connects TRBV4-1 to TRBJ2-7, with D possibly being TRBD1 (6 bases). CDR1 and CDR2 from the germline V gene are MGHRA and YSYEKL. V lost 1 base, J lost 5 bases, and 9 bases lay in between. This CDR3 contains 13 residues. The CDR3 is CASSQAGQHEQYF. CDR3 DNA sequence: TGCGCCAGCAGCCAAGCGGGACAACACGAGCAGTACTTC.

The table lists this clonotype with a few counts. A junction boundary mismatches the germline segment, possibly from a read error. The chain employs TRBV12-3 or TRBV12-4 and TRBJ2-6; D is perhaps TRBD1 (5 bases). This CDR3 comprises 16 residues. This CDR3 is CASSLAMGSGANGLTF. In nucleotides, the CDR3 is TGTGCCAGCAGTTTAGCGATGGGCTCTGGGGCCAACGGCCTGACTTTC.

This clonotype was observed a few times. The CDR3 DNA reads TGCAGTGCTAGAGATACGGGGGCGCGGAACATTCAGTACTTC. This codes for CSARDTGARNIQYF. The rearrangement joins TRBV20-1 to TRBJ2-4; D tentatively fits TRBD1 or TRBD2 (6 bases each). The V end was cut by 0 bases, the J end by 7 bases, with 13 bases between. Germline CDR1 and CDR2: DFQATT and SNEGSKA (reference sequence). The CDR3 totals 14 residues.

This clonotype was counted ten times or more. This chain links TRBV4-2 with TRBJ2-7; 10 bases line up with TRBD1. Germline lookup yields CDR1 LGHNA and CDR2 YNFKEQ. After removal of 2 bases from V and 3 bases from J, the junction contained 4 bases not matched to a gene. CDR3 length: 15 amino acids. CDR3 amino acids: CASSQPGQGFYEQYF. CDR3 nucleotide sequence: TGTGCCAGCAGCCAACCGGGACAGGGGTTCTACGAGCAGTACTTC.

This clonotype was seen repeatedly, ten times or more. The V call is TRBV5-1, the J call TRBJ2-7; 7 bases align to TRBD1. The CDR3 consists of 14 residues. CDR1 and CDR2 (germline): SGHRS, YFSETQ. Trimming took 4 bases from V and 1 from J; bases not matched to a gene: 5. CDR3 nucleotides: TGCGCCAGCAGCCGACAGGGAGCGTCCTACGAGCAGTACTTC. This encodes CASSRQGASYEQYF.